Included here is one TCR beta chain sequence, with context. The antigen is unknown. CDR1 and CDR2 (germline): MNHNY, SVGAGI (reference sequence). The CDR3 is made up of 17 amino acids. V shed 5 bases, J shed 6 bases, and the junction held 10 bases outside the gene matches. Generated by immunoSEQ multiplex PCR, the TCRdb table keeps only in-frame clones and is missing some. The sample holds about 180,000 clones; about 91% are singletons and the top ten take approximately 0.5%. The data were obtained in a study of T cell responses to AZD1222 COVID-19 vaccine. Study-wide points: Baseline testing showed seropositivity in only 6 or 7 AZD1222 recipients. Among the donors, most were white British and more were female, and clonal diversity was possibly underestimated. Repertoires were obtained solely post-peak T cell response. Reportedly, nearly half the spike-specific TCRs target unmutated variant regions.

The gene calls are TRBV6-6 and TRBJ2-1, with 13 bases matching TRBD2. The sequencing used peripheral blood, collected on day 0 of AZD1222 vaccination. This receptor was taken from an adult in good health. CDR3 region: CASSHRRTSGGINEQFF. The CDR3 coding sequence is TGTGCCAGCAGTCACCGAAGGACTAGCGGGGGAATCAATGAGCAGTTCTTC.